These T cell receptor beta chains were read from a single sample in a study of cytomegalovirus exposure and HLA in healthy donors. Sequencing was performed with immunoSEQ multiplex PCR; in TCRdb, only in-frame clones are kept and a portion is missing. The sample records roughly 120,000 clones, around two thirds being singletons. Sequences were obtained from PBMCs. The receptors were sampled from a middle-aged woman in good health and CMV-seropositive. Both conserved end residues are trimmed from each CDR3. Clone size is given for some rows only: seen once, a few or many times, or a class if the clone is expanded.

abundance	v_gene	j_gene	CDR3aa
NA	TRBV6-1	TRBJ2-1	ASRKRGGGYNEQF
few	TRBV2	TRBJ1-2	ASSEQDRLGGYT
few	TRBV7-8	TRBJ2-7	ASSLGQTAYEQY
NA	TRBV6-5	TRBJ2-5	ASSKTGLRETQY
NA	TRBV4-1	TRBJ1-5	ASSQLQGLYQPQH
NA	TRBV6-5	TRBJ2-1	ASSYSRLAGIEQF
NA	TRBV7-9	TRBJ1-1	ASSQTGFTEAF
NA	TRBV11-2	TRBJ2-3	ASSLSGSGDTQY
once	TRBV30	TRBJ2-7	AWSVGTSVDEQY
NA	TRBV6-5	TRBJ1-2	ASSYVLGTVPLD
NA	TRBV7-9	TRBJ2-2	ASSFPTSGDANTGELF
NA	TRBV4-3	TRBJ2-3	ASSQAYGTGELDTQY
NA	TRBV27	TRBJ1-1	ASSFRGQNTEAF
NA	TRBV29-1	TRBJ2-7	SAAPGQAYEQY
NA	TRBV5-1	TRBJ2-7	ASSLGLDSGWEYEQY
once	TRBV13	TRBJ1-5	ASSLQGSNQPQH
NA	TRBV5-1	TRBJ2-3	ASSPTSGFTDTQY
NA	TRBV5-1	TRBJ2-2	ASSLAGGNTGELF
once	TRBV11-2	TRBJ2-5	ASSRGGKTQY
NA	TRBV5-1	TRBJ2-2	ASSLPREENTGELF